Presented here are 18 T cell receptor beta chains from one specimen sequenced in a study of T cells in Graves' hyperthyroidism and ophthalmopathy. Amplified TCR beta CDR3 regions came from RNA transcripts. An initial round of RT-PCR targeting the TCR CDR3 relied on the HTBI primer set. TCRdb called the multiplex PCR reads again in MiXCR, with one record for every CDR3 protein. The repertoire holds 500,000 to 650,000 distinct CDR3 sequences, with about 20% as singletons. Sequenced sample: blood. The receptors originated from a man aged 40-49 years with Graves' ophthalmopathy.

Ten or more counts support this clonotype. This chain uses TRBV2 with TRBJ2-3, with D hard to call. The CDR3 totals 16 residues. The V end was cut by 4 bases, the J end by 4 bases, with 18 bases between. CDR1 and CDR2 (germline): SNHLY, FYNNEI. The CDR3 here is CASSGKGFAKADTQYF. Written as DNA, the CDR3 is TGTGCCAGCAGTGGAAAAGGGTTCGCAAAAGCAGATACGCAGTATTTT.

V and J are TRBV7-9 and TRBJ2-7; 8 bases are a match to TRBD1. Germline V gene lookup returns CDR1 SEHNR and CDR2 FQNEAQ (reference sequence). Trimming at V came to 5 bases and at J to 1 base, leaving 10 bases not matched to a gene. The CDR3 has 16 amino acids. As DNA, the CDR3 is TGTGCCAGCAGCCGGCCTGAGAACAGGGGGTCCTACGAGCAGTACTTC. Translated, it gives CASSRPENRGSYEQYF.

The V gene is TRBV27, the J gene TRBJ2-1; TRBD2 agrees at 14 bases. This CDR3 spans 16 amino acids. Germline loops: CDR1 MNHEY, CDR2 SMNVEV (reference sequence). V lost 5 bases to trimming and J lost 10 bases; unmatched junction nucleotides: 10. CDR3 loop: CASSPLGLAGAKEQFF. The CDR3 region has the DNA TGTGCCAGCAGTCCCTTGGGACTAGCGGGAGCTAAAGAGCAGTTCTTC.

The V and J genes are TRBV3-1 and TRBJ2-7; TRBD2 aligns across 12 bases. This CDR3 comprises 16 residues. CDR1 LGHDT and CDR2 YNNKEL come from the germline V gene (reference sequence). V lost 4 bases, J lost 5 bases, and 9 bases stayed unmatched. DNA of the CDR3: TGTGCCAGCAGCCCTTCTAGCGGGGGGGCGAAGGACGAGCAGTACTTC. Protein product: CASSPSSGGAKDEQYF.

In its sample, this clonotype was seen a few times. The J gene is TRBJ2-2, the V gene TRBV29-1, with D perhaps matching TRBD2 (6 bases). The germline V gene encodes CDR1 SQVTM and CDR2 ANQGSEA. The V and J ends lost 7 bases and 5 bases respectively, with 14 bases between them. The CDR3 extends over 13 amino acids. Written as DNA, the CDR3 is TGCAGCGCACGGGGAGGTCTTACCGGGGAGCTGTTTTTT. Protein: CSARGGLTGELFF.

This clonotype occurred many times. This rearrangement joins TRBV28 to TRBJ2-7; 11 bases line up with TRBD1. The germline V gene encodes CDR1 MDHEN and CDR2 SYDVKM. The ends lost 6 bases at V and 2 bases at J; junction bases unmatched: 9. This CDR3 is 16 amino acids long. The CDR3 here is CASRREGGQGAYEQYF. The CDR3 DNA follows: TGTGCCAGCAGACGTGAGGGGGGACAGGGGGCCTACGAGCAGTACTTC.

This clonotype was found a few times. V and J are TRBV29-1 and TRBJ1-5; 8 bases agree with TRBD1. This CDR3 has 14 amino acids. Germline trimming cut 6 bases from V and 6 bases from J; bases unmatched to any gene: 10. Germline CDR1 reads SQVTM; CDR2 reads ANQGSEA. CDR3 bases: TGCAGCGTACGCGACAGGGGTTTCGGTCAGCCCCAGCATTTT. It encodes CSVRDRGFGQPQHF.

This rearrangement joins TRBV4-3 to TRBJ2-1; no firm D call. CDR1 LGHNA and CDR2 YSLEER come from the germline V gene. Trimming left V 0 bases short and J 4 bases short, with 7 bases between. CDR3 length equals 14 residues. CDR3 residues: CASSQDQEYNEQFF. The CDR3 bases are TGCGCCAGCAGCCAAGATCAGGAGTACAATGAGCAGTTCTTC.

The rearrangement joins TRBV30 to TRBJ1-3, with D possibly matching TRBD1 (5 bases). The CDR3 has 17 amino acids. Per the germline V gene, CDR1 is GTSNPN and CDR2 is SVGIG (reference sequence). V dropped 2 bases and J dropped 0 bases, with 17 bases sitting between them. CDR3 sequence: CAWSPRGRVFSGNTIYF. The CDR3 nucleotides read TGTGCCTGGAGTCCGAGGGGCAGAGTTTTCTCTGGAAACACCATATATTTT.

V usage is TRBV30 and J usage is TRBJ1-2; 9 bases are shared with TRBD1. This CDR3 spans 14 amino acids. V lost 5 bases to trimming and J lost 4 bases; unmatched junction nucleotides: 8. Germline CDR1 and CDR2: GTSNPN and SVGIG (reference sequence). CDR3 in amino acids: CAWDGTGGVYGYTF. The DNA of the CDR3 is TGTGCCTGGGATGGAACAGGGGGCGTCTATGGCTACACCTTC.

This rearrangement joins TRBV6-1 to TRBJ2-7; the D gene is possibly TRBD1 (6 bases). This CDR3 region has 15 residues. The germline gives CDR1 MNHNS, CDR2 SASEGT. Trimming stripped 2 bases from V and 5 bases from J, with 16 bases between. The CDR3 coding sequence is TGTGCCAGCAGTGAAAGGGCAGGGGCTCAGGACGAGCAGTACTTC. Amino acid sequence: CASSERAGAQDEQYF.

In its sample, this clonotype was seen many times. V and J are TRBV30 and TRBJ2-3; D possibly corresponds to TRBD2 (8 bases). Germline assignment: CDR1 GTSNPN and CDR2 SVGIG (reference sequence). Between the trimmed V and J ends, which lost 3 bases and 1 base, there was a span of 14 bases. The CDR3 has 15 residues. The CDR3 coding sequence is TGTGCCTGGAGCCGGGAGGGGGCCGGCACAGATACGCAGTATTTT. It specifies CAWSREGAGTDTQYF.

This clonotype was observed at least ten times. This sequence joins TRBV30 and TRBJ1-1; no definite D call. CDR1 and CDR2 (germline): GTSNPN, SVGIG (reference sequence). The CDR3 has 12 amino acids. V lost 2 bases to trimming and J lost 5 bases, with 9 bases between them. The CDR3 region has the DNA TGTGCCTGGAGTACGGTCCGGACTGAAGCTTTCTTT. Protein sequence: CAWSTVRTEAFF.

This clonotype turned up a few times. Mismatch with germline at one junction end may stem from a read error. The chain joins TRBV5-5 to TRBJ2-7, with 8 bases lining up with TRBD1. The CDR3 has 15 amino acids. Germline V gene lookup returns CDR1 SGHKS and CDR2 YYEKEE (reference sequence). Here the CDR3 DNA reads TGTGCCAGCACCTTGTACGGTGGACAGGGTTACGAGCAGTACTTC. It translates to CASTLYGGQGYEQYF.

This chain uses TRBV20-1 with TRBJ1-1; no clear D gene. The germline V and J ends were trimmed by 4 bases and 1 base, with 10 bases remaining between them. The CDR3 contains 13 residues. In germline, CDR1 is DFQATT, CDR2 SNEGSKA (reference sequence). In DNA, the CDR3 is TGCAGTGCTACGGTCGGGGAGAACACTGAAGCTTTCTTT. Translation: CSATVGENTEAFF.

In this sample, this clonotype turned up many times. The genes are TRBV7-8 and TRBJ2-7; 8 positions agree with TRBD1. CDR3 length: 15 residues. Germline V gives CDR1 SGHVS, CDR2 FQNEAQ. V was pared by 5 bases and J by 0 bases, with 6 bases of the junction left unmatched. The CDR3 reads CASSLRQGTSYEQYF. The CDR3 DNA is TGTGCCAGCAGCCTCCGACAGGGGACCTCCTACGAGCAGTACTTC. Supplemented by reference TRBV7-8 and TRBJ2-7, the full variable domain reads GAGVSQSPRYKVAKRGQDVALRCDPISGHVSLFWYQQALGQGPEFLTYFQNEAQLDKSGLPSDRFFAERPEGSVSTLKIQRTQQEDSAVYLCASSLRQGTSYEQYFGPGTRLTVT.

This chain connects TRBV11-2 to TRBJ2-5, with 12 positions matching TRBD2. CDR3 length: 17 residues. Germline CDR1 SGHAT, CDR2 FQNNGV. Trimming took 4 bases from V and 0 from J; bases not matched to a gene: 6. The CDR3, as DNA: TGTGCCAGCAGCTGGACTAGCGGGGAGGAGTACCAAGAGACCCAGTACTTC. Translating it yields CASSWTSGEEYQETQYF.

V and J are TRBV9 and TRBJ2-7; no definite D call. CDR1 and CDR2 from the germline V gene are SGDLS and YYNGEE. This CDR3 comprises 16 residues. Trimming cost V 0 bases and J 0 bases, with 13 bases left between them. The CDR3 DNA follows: TGTGCCAGCAGCGTAGCCCCGGTTCTTACCTCCTACGAGCAGTACTTC. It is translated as CASSVAPVLTSYEQYF.